One sample yielded the 5 T cell receptor beta chains listed below, sequenced in a study of T-cell reconstitution after alpha-beta-depleted transplantation in children. Unique molecular identifiers tagged the TCRbeta library. Each CDR3 protein is one row after TCRdb ran MiXCR on the PCR reads. The sample shows 700,000 to 950,000 distinct CDR3 sequences, 15% to 20% of them seen only once. The sample in question was PBMCs, mostly from graft donor cells, obtained 360 days after TCRalphabeta/CD19-depleted stem cell transplant. These receptors originate from a male patient younger than 18 who had a stem cell transplant for acute lymphoblastic leukemia, so the T cells may come from the graft donor.

V gene TRBV6-5 combines with J gene TRBJ2-2, with 10 bases that match TRBD1. The CDR3 consists of 15 residues. Trimming took 3 bases from V and 6 from J; bases not matched to a gene: 4. Per germline, CDR1 MNHEY and CDR2 SVGAGI. CDR3 in DNA: TGTGCCAGCAGTTATGGGACAGGGGTGGCCGGGGAGCTGTTTTTT. This codes for CASSYGTGVAGELFF.

The rearrangement links TRBV2 to TRBJ2-1, with TRBD2 matching 11 bases. The CDR3 has 16 residues. Trimming at V came to 6 bases and at J to 6 bases, leaving 10 bases not matched to a gene. CDR1 is SNHLY, CDR2 FYNNEI, per germline. The CDR3 loop is CASRPLLAGDSNEQFF. The CDR3 DNA sequence: TGTGCCAGCAGGCCCTTACTAGCGGGGGACTCCAATGAGCAGTTCTTC.

The chain employs TRBV7-9 and TRBJ2-7; 9 nucleotides agree with TRBD1. This CDR3 has 16 amino acids. Unmatched junction bases numbered 10, after V lost 6 bases and J lost 1 base. From germline, CDR1 is SEHNR and CDR2 FQNEAQ (reference sequence). This CDR3 is CASSRPPGQGSYEQYF. In DNA form, the CDR3 reads TGTGCCAGCAGTCGGCCCCCGGGACAGGGTTCCTACGAGCAGTACTTC.

The J gene is TRBJ2-2, the V gene TRBV12-3 or TRBV12-4; D is possibly TRBD1 (6 bases). V lost 5 bases, J lost 8 bases, and 12 bases lay in between. This CDR3 contains 13 residues. In DNA, the CDR3 is TGTGCCAGCAGTCCAGACAGGAGAGGGGAGCTGTTTTTT. This gives the protein CASSPDRRGELFF.

The chain carries TRBV27 and TRBJ2-5; 11 bases map to TRBD2. The CDR3 contains 15 residues. V shed 6 bases, J shed 1 base, and the junction held 4 bases outside the gene matches. Per germline, CDR1 MNHEY and CDR2 SMNVEV (reference sequence). The DNA for the CDR3 is TGTGCCAGCAGAGAGGGGACTAGCGGCCAAGAGACCCAGTACTTC. Translating it yields CASREGTSGQETQYF.